One and the same sample provided the 17 T cell receptor beta chains below, sequenced in a study of long-term antiretroviral therapy in people with HIV (dated by TCRdb to the early 2020s). Sequencing of the TRB variable region was done with the immunoSEQ hsTCRB v3.0 assay at survey level resolution. TCRdb carries this immuneACCESS record with in-frame sequences only. Its versions omit some clonotypes, under half of them owing to an unresolved V gene in the studies checked, with the rest unexplained. Across this sample there are just under 35,000 clones, with about 85% seen only once. In total, the top ten clones hold roughly 5% of the sample. This specimen consisted of unsorted PBMCs, obtained just over 2.7 years before starting antiretroviral therapy. These receptors came from a woman under 40 with HIV.

The chain carries TRBV12-5 and TRBJ1-5, with a possible D match to TRBD1 (6 bases). The CDR3 runs to 16 residues. V lost 5 bases and J 1 base, leaving 15 bases between the germline ends. Germline V gene lookup returns CDR1 LGHNT and CDR2 FRNRAP. In DNA, the CDR3 is TGTGCTAGTGGTGGAGGGGGGCCAGGGAGCAATCAGCCCCAGCATTTT. This sequence encodes CASGGGGPGSNQPQHF. Combining the CDR3 with reference TRBV12-5 and TRBJ1-5 gives the whole variable domain DARVTQTPRHKVTEMGQEVTMRCQPILGHNTVFWYRQTMMQGLELLAYFRNRAPLDDSGMPKDRFSAEMPDATLATLKIQPSEPRDSAVYFCASGGGGPGSNQPQHFGDGTRLSIL.

The chain uses TRBV4-1 and TRBJ1-6; D is unresolved. The ends were cut back, 0 bases at V and 7 bases at J, with 13 bases in the middle. This CDR3 has 16 residues. Per germline, CDR1 MGHRA and CDR2 YSYEKL. The CDR3 sequence is CASSQDSRLRNSPLHF. The CDR3 nucleotides are TGCGCCAGCAGCCAAGATTCGAGACTGAGGAATTCACCCCTCCACTTT.

CDR3 nucleotides: TGTGCCAGCTCACCAAGGTTGATGGACACCGGGGAGCTGTTTTTT. This sequence encodes CASSPRLMDTGELFF. This chain uses TRBV18 with TRBJ2-2; D not certain. Germline lookup yields CDR1 KGHSH and CDR2 LQKENI. This CDR3 is built from 15 residues. Trimming took 2 bases from V and 3 from J, leaving 10 bases between them.

The chain uses TRBV19 and TRBJ2-5; maybe TRBD2 (5 bases). The germline CDR1 and CDR2 sequences are LNHDA and SQIVND (reference sequence). The V and J ends lost 5 bases and 2 bases respectively, with 12 bases between them. This CDR3 comprises 14 residues. Here the CDR3 reads CASSVRTVQETQYF. The CDR3 nucleotides are TGTGCCAGTAGTGTGAGGACTGTGCAAGAGACCCAGTACTTC. The whole variable domain, filled in from reference TRBV19 and TRBJ2-5, reads DGGITQSPKYLFRKEGQNVTLSCEQNLNHDAMYWYRQDPGQGLRLIYYSQIVNDFQKGDIAEGYSVSREKKESFPLTVTSAQKNPTAFYLCASSVRTVQETQYFGPGTRLLVL.

The rearrangement links TRBV5-6 to TRBJ2-1; TRBD1 agrees at 7 bases. This CDR3 comprises 16 residues. With 3 bases clipped from V and 4 bases from J, the junction kept 10 bases outside the gene matches. CDR1 and CDR2 (germline): SGHDT, YYEEEE. This CDR3 is CASSSGQVTPYNEQFF. The CDR3 bases are TGTGCCAGCAGCTCCGGACAGGTGACTCCTTACAATGAGCAGTTCTTC.

This chain links TRBV4-1 with TRBJ2-1, with a tentative D call TRBD1 (6 bases). Trimming stripped 0 bases from V and 4 bases from J, with 16 bases between. This CDR3 is built from 17 residues. CDR1 and CDR2 from the germline V gene are MGHRA and YSYEKL. The DNA of the CDR3 is TGCGCCAGCAGCCAAGATGTGGACAGACAGCTATACAATGAGCAGTTCTTC. This codes for CASSQDVDRQLYNEQFF.

The chain couples TRBV5-4 to TRBJ2-3; D not resolved. The germline CDR1 and CDR2 sequences are SGHNT and YYREEE (reference sequence). CDR3 length equals 14 residues. V gave up 0 bases and J gave up 3 bases, with 8 bases separating them. CDR3 nucleotide sequence: TGTGCCAGCAGCTTGGCCAGCCCGACAGATACGCAGTATTTT. It yields the protein CASSLASPTDTQYF.

The table lists this clone with a count of one. The rearrangement joins TRBV9 to TRBJ2-3; 13 nucleotides agree with TRBD2. Germline CDR1 SGDLS, CDR2 YYNGEE. V lost 5 bases, J lost 3 bases, and 3 bases stayed unmatched. The CDR3 covers 15 residues. For the CDR3, the DNA is TGTGCCAGCAGGGGGACTAGCGGGAATACAGATACGCAGTATTTT. It yields the protein CASRGTSGNTDTQYF.

The chain recombines TRBV5-8 with TRBJ2-1; 9 nucleotides match TRBD1. This CDR3 is 16 amino acids long. Per the germline V gene, CDR1 is SGHTS and CDR2 is YDEGEE. J was trimmed by 1 base and V by 4 bases; bases with no gene match: 6. CDR3 sequence reads: CASSPDRGGSYNEQFF. Written as DNA, the CDR3 is TGTGCCAGCAGCCCGGACAGGGGAGGGTCCTACAATGAGCAGTTCTTC.

This chain connects TRBV14 to TRBJ2-1; D is undetermined. CDR1 is SGHDN and CDR2 is FVKESK in the germline V gene. The CDR3 length is 14 residues. Between the trimmed V and J ends, which lost 1 base and 0 bases, there was a span of 4 bases. The CDR3, as DNA: TGTGCCAGCAGCCAAGCGAGCTCCTACAATGAGCAGTTCTTC. Translating it yields CASSQASSYNEQFF.

This CDR3 is CASSAQQVNSPLHF. The CDR3 region has the DNA TGTGCCAGCAGCGCCCAACAGGTTAATTCACCCCTCCACTTT. This chain uses TRBV9 with TRBJ1-6, with D perhaps matching TRBD1 (5 bases). Germline V gene lookup returns CDR1 SGDLS and CDR2 YYNGEE. V was shortened by 3 bases and J by 6 bases, with 10 bases between the two germline ends. CDR3 length: 14 residues.

This clone was counted between two and nine times. The chain joins TRBV2 to TRBJ2-1; 7 nucleotides line up with TRBD2. The CDR3 is made up of 13 amino acids. The V gene end was trimmed by 6 bases and the J gene end by 10 bases; junction bases not matched to a gene: 9. Germline lookup yields CDR1 SNHLY and CDR2 FYNNEI. CDR3 residues: CASSPGEGREQFF. The CDR3 bases are TGTGCCAGCAGCCCGGGGGAGGGGAGAGAGCAGTTCTTC.

The chain carries TRBV6-5 and TRBJ2-1; D is undetermined. V lost 4 bases and J lost 4, with 5 bases in between. This CDR3 spans 12 amino acids. The germline V gene has CDR1 MNHEY and CDR2 SVGAGI. Written as DNA, the CDR3 is TGTGCCAGCAGTTCCATTTACAATGAGCAGTTCTTC. Amino acids: CASSSIYNEQFF.

The chain carries TRBV4-1 and TRBJ1-2; no firm D call. The CDR3 has 15 residues. Germline V gene lookup returns CDR1 MGHRA and CDR2 YSYEKL. V shed 1 base and J shed 7 bases, with 16 bases lying between them. Here the CDR3 reads CASSQVIGREGGYTF. DNA of the CDR3: TGCGCCAGCAGCCAAGTTATCGGAAGGGAAGGTGGCTACACCTTC.

The chain joins TRBV5-1 to TRBJ1-1, with D uncertain. CDR1 SGHRS and CDR2 YFSETQ come from the germline V gene. V dropped 3 bases and J dropped 0 bases, with 6 bases sitting between them. The CDR3 sequence is 13 residues long. The CDR3 sequence: CASSSGMNTEAFF. CDR3 sequence (DNA): TGCGCCAGCAGCTCGGGCATGAACACTGAAGCTTTCTTT.

The sample holds a few counts of this clone. The chain recombines TRBV2 with TRBJ2-2; the D is unclear. V was trimmed by 4 bases and J by 6 bases, leaving 6 bases between them. Germline CDR1 SNHLY, CDR2 FYNNEI. The CDR3 has 12 amino acids. The CDR3 reads CASSGGAGELFF. The CDR3 DNA follows: TGTGCCAGCAGTGGAGGAGCCGGGGAGCTGTTTTTT.

In this sample, this clone turned up a few times. The CDR3 sequence: CAISDSETQYF. CDR3 DNA sequence: TGTGCCATCAGTGATAGCGAGACCCAGTACTTC. This chain joins TRBV10-3 and TRBJ2-5, with D uncertain. The V end lost 3 bases, the J end lost 5 bases, and 4 bases lay between the germline ends. Germline assignment: CDR1 ENHRY and CDR2 SYGVKD. This CDR3 region has 11 residues.